Listed here are 14 T cell receptor beta chains from one sample, sequenced in a study of shared clonotypes between healthy human individuals. This table comes from immunoSEQ multiplex PCR, and its TCRdb copy is limited to in-frame clones, with some not included. The top ten clones hold approximately 13% of a sample with hundreds of thousands of clones, around 80% of them seen once. The sample consisted of PBMCs. These receptors were obtained from a middle-aged woman in good health. Some clones in this sample may be carry-over from other donors' samples.

This clone showed up many times. J is TRBJ1-1 and V is TRBV7-9; D may be TRBD1 (5 bases). The CDR3 has 12 residues. Trimming removed 4 bases from V and 10 bases from J, with 13 bases in between. Germline loops: CDR1 SEHNR, CDR2 FQNEAQ (reference sequence). The CDR3 nucleotides read TGTGCCAGCAGCTACGGCGGTGGGGCAGCTTTCTTT. Its protein is CASSYGGGAAFF.

A word on this clone: This sample includes further DNA sequences coding for the same CDR3. The chain recombines TRBV29-1 with TRBJ2-7, with 7 bases fitting TRBD1. Germline lookup yields CDR1 SQVTM and CDR2 ANQGSEA. The CDR3 length is 11 residues. J lost 3 bases, V lost 4 bases, and 0 bases had no gene match. CDR3 amino acids: CSVGDSYEQYF. The CDR3 nucleotides are TGCAGCGTTGGGGACAGCTACGAGCAGTACTTC.

The genes are TRBV4-3 and TRBJ1-3; D gene ambiguous. The V and J ends lost 1 base and 0 bases respectively, with 16 bases between them. The germline CDR1 and CDR2 sequences are LGHNA and YSLEER. CDR3 length: 18 residues. The CDR3 region is CASSQGVGRQSSGNTIYF. The CDR3 nucleotides are TGCGCCAGCAGCCAAGGGGTGGGCAGGCAGAGCTCTGGAAACACCATATATTTT.

This clone was observed once. This specimen includes other DNA sequences encoding the same CDR3. The rearrangement joins TRBV5-1 to TRBJ2-7; 8 bases align to TRBD2. V lost 0 bases, J lost 4 bases, and 6 bases stayed unmatched. The germline V gene encodes CDR1 SGHRS and CDR2 YFSETQ. This CDR3 has 15 amino acids. The CDR3 loop reads CASSLGAGDSYEQYF. Here the CDR3 DNA reads TGCGCCAGCAGCTTGGGAGCGGGAGACTCGTACGAGCAGTACTTC.

The chain uses TRBV18 and TRBJ2-2, with D maybe TRBD2 (6 bases). Deletions cut 6 bases from V and 4 bases from J, with 18 bases between. The CDR3 covers 16 residues. From germline, CDR1 is KGHSH and CDR2 LQKENI. The CDR3, as DNA: TGTGCCAGCTCCCGGACCGCTACTAGCTCCACCGGGGAGCTGTTTTTT. Translating gives CASSRTATSSTGELFF. The whole variable domain, remainder taken from reference TRBV18 and TRBJ2-2, is NAGVMQNPRHLVRRRGQEARLRCSPMKGHSHVYWYRQLPEEGLKFMVYLQKENIIDESGMPKERFSAEFPKEGPSILRIQQVVRGDSAAYFCASSRTATSSTGELFFGEGSRLTVL.

The V call is TRBV5-1, the J call TRBJ2-2; D is ambiguous. The germline gives CDR1 SGHRS, CDR2 YFSETQ. The CDR3 covers 14 residues. V was clipped by 5 bases and J by 6 bases, with 14 bases between them. CDR3: CASRSAAGAGELFF. Written as DNA, the CDR3 is TGCGCCAGCAGGTCCGCCGCAGGTGCCGGGGAGCTGTTTTTT.

This clone was seen more than once but under ten times. A read error is likely here: a far larger clone is one base away. As the CDR3 is not closed by the conserved phenylalanine or tryptophan, this likely results from a read error. The chain joins TRBV6-6 to TRBJ1-5; D ambiguous. V was shortened by 4 bases and J by 7 bases, with 5 bases between the two germline ends. CDR3 length equals 11 residues. Per the germline V gene, CDR1 is MNHNY and CDR2 is SVGAGI (reference sequence). The CDR3 DNA is TGTGCCAGCAGTTCGGAGCAGCCCCAGCATCTT. Translating it yields CASSSEQPQHL.

The CDR3 region is CSASSLSGRYNEQFF. The CDR3 DNA follows: TGCAGCGCGTCATCACTGAGCGGGAGATACAATGAGCAGTTCTTC. The rearrangement links TRBV29-1 to TRBJ2-1, with TRBD2 identical over 8 bases. V was clipped by 7 bases and J by 4 bases; unmatched bases: 12. CDR3 length equals 15 residues. Germline CDR1 reads SQVTM; CDR2 reads ANQGSEA.

The chain carries TRBV19 and TRBJ2-5; 7 nucleotides agree with TRBD2. The V gene's germline CDR1 is LNHDA and CDR2 SQIVND (reference sequence). The CDR3 is 13 amino acids. Trimming took 5 bases from V and 3 from J; bases not matched to a gene: 3. The CDR3 is CASSLSGEETQYF. CDR3 sequence (DNA): TGTGCCAGTAGTTTAAGCGGGGAAGAGACCCAGTACTTC.

The chain combines TRBV4-3 with TRBJ2-3; tentative D call: TRBD2 (6 bases). The V gene lost 10 bases and the J gene lost 3 bases, with 20 bases spanning the gap. Germline loops: CDR1 LGHNA, CDR2 YSLEER. CDR3 length: 15 residues. CDR3 in amino acids: CATTREAGRTDTQYF. The CDR3 DNA is TGCGCCACCACCAGGGAGGCGGGGAGGACAGATACGCAGTATTTT.

The rearrangement links TRBV7-3 to TRBJ2-4; D is possibly TRBD1 (6 bases). Trimming stripped 6 bases from V and 4 bases from J, with 13 bases between. The germline V gene encodes CDR1 SGHTA and CDR2 FQGTGA. The CDR3 length is 14 residues. The DNA of the CDR3 is TGTGCCAGCAGTCCCGACAGGAATAAAAACATTCAGTACTTC. This encodes CASSPDRNKNIQYF.

The chain uses TRBV10-3 and TRBJ2-4; weak D call: TRBD2 (6 bases). Trimming took 4 bases from V and 1 from J, leaving 8 bases between them. CDR1 is ENHRY and CDR2 is SYGVKD in the germline V gene. This CDR3 contains 14 residues. CDR3 in amino acids: CAISAAGAKNIQYF. CDR3 in DNA: TGTGCCATCAGTGCTGCGGGGGCCAAAAACATTCAGTACTTC.

Points on this clone: At one boundary the junction diverges from the germline segment, which might be a read error. The chain couples TRBV7-7 to TRBJ2-3; 14 bases fit TRBD2. Germline assignment: CDR1 SSHAT and CDR2 FNYEAQ (reference sequence). There are 16 residues in the CDR3. The DNA of the CDR3 is TGTGCTAGCAGCGCGGGACTAGCGGGGGGCACAGATACGCAGTATTTT. Its protein product is CASSAGLAGGTDTQYF.

This clone was counted between two and nine times. The chain employs TRBV29-1 and TRBJ1-1, with 10 bases that match TRBD1. Per the germline V gene, CDR1 is SQVTM and CDR2 is ANQGSEA. J lost 1 base, V lost 4 bases, and 3 bases had no gene match. CDR3 length equals 14 residues. This CDR3 reads CSVARTGGNTEAFF. The CDR3 bases are TGCAGCGTTGCCCGGACAGGGGGGAACACTGAAGCTTTCTTT.